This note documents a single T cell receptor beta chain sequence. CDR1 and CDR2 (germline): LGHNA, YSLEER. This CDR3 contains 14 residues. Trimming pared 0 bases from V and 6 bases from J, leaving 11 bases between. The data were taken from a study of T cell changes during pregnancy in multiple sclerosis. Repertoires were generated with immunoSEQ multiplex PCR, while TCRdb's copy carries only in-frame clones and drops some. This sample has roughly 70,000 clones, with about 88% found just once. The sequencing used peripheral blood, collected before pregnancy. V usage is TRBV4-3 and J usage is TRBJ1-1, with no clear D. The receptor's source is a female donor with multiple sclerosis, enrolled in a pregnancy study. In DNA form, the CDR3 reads TGCGCCAGCAGCCAAGATCGGAGGTTCCCTGAAGCTTTCTTT. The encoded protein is CASSQDRRFPEAFF.